This T cell receptor beta chain was sequenced for a study of T-cell reconstitution after alpha-beta-depleted transplantation in children. This clonotype was found many times. Its antigen remains unknown. Findings and limits, study-wide: At one year after transplant, newly produced T cells mostly accounted for T-cell counts and diversity.

As it was prepared, the TCRbeta library received unique molecular identifiers. TCRdb called the PCR reads again in MiXCR, with one record for every CDR3 protein. The sample contains fewer than 350,000 distinct CDR3 sequences, approximately 7.3% of which appear only once. The receptor's source is a female patient between 2 and 15 years old who had a stem cell transplant for Fanconi anemia, so the T cells may come from the graft donor. The sequences come from peripheral blood, collected 360 days after TCRalphabeta/CD19-depleted stem cell transplant.

CDR3 sequence (DNA): TGTGCCAGCAGCGGAACTAGCGGGGTGGGGCAGTACTTC. This gives the protein CASSGTSGVGQYF. The chain uses TRBV13 and TRBJ2-7, with TRBD2 matching 10 bases. There are 13 residues in the CDR3. Germline values: CDR1 PRHDT, CDR2 FYEKMQ (reference sequence). J gave up 9 bases and V 5 bases, and 7 bases lay outside the gene matches.